This T cell receptor beta chain was observed in a study of Graves' ophthalmopathy and Graves' hyperthyroidism. This CDR3 is 16 amino acids long. Germline V gene sequence: CDR1 LNHDA, CDR2 SQIVND (reference sequence). Trimming at V came to 1 base and at J to 5 bases, leaving 10 bases not matched to a gene. As the template, RNA transcripts were used to amplify TCR beta CDR3 regions. First-round RT-PCR employed HTBI primers, with a second-round multiplex PCR after it. TCRdb reprocessed the multiplex PCR reads with MiXCR, giving one entry per CDR3 protein. The sample shows a few hundred thousand distinct CDR3 sequences, just under 40% of them seen only once.

This sequence was found in an adult man with Graves' hyperthyroidism. Sequencing was done on a sample of peripheral blood or thyroid tissue (not recorded which). The V gene is TRBV19, the J gene TRBJ2-7; TRBD1 matches 8 bases. CDR3 nucleotide sequence: TGTGCCAGTAGTATAGCCCCCGACAGGGGATCCAACGAGCAGTACTTC. Encoded protein: CASSIAPDRGSNEQYF.